This TCR beta chain was captured in a study of human versus mouse CDR3 diversity and MHC coevolution. Naive CD4 T cells were sorted as CD45RO-negative, CD62L-positive. Germline V lookup: CDR1 SGHRS, CDR2 YFSETQ. Trimming at V came to 3 bases and at J to 4 bases, leaving 5 bases not matched to a gene. The CDR3 is 14 residues long. The protocol was immunoSEQ multiplex PCR, while the TCRdb copy is restricted to in-frame clones and leaves out a portion. The data hold just under 60,000 clones, with 90% to 95% observed a single time. The chain is built from TRBV5-1 and TRBJ1-1, with 8 bases aligning to TRBD1. This receptor was taken from a person between 55 and 70 years old in good health. Sample: naive CD4+ T cells from blood. Subset indicated: CD45RO-negative CD62L-positive naive CD4 T cells. The CDR3 DNA follows: TGCGCCAGCAGCTCAGGACAGGGTGGCACTGAAGCTTTCTTT. Residues: CASSSGQGGTEAFF. Supplemented by reference TRBV5-1 and TRBJ1-1, the full variable domain reads KAGVTQTPRYLIKTRGQQVTLSCSPISGHRSVSWYQQTPGQGLQFLFEYFSETQRNKGNFPGRFSGRQFSNSRSEMNVSTLELGDSALYLCASSSGQGGTEAFFGQGTRLTVV.